This entry concerns a single T cell receptor beta chain. Its target is unknown. TCRdb recomputed calls from the 5' RACE reads with MiXCR, one row per CDR3 protein. The sample lists 450,000 to 650,000 distinct CDR3 sequences, about 13% occurring once. The CDR3 has 15 amino acids. From germline, CDR1 is LGHDT and CDR2 YNNKEL (reference sequence). Trimming removed 4 bases from V and 4 bases from J; junction bases left unmatched: 6. This record belongs to a study of T cells after yellow fever vaccination. Study-level information: SMART-Seq v4 Ultra Low Input prepared libraries from low-cell fractions. Points from the study as a whole: Overlap between CD4 and CD8 compartments was detected for a small share of clonotypes.

This chain links TRBV3-1 with TRBJ2-5; TRBD1 matches 10 bases. The sequence came from a man aged 25 to 40 who received the YFV17D yellow fever vaccine. Specimen: PBMCs, collected on the day of the yellow fever booster vaccination. The CDR3 nucleotides are TGTGCCAGCAGCCTGCGGACAGGGGGACCAGAGACCCAGTACTTC. Its protein product is CASSLRTGGPETQYF.